The 26 T cell receptor beta chains reported below all come from one sample, sequenced in a study of T cell repertoires in cytomegalovirus infection. TCRdb recomputed calls from the reads with MiXCR, one row per CDR3 protein. The sample consists of 170,000 or so distinct CDR3 sequences, under 15% of them appearing once. The sample was PBMCs. The receptors here all came from a human donor in good health (CMV status not recorded). Some clones in this sample may be carry-over from other donors' samples.

This clonotype has ten or more counts. The chain joins TRBV6-4 to TRBJ2-1; TRBD2 aligns across 10 bases. The V segment lost 4 bases and the J segment 4 bases; nucleotides outside the gene matches: 4. CDR3 length equals 15 residues. Looked up from germline, CDR1 is MRHNA and CDR2 is SNTAGT. The CDR3, as DNA: TGTGCCAGCAGTGCCGCTAGCGGGAGATACAATGAGCAGTTCTTC. Protein sequence: CASSAASGRYNEQFF.

The sample holds many counts of this clonotype. The CDR3 here is CASKGGRYEQYF. CDR3 bases: TGTGCCAGCAAGGGCGGCCGCTACGAGCAGTACTTC. The rearrangement joins TRBV2 to TRBJ2-7; D gene unclear. V lost 7 bases, J lost 3 bases, and 10 bases lay in between. The CDR3 totals 12 residues. From germline, CDR1 is SNHLY and CDR2 FYNNEI.

This rearrangement joins TRBV18 to TRBJ1-1, with D perhaps matching TRBD1 (5 bases). CDR1 KGHSH and CDR2 LQKENI come from the germline V gene. The V end was cut by 5 bases, the J end by 0 bases, with 13 bases between. The CDR3 spans 15 residues. CDR3 sequence: CASSSVPTVNTEAFF. CDR3 DNA: TGTGCCAGCTCATCGGTTCCGACAGTGAACACTGAAGCTTTCTTT.

This chain connects TRBV7-3 to TRBJ2-1; TRBD2 aligns across 8 bases. The CDR3 contains 17 residues. The V gene end was trimmed by 1 base and the J gene end by 3 bases; junction bases not matched to a gene: 8. Germline lookup yields CDR1 SGHTA and CDR2 FQGTGA. The CDR3 reads CASSLIFTGLDYNEQFF. The CDR3 nucleotides are TGTGCCAGCAGCTTAATCTTTACGGGACTAGACTACAATGAGCAGTTCTTC.

In this sample, this clonotype turned up a few times. J is TRBJ2-1 and V is TRBV7-3; no definite D call. Deletions cut 3 bases from V and 9 bases from J, with 12 bases between. CDR1 SGHTA and CDR2 FQGTGA come from the germline V gene. This CDR3 is 13 amino acids long. The CDR3 spells CASSFRTLGEQFF. CDR3 coding DNA: TGTGCCAGCAGCTTTAGAACGCTTGGTGAGCAGTTCTTC.

This clonotype was seen at least ten times. The chain has TRBV28 and TRBJ2-7; no clear D. V lost 5 bases, J lost 0 bases, and 11 bases lay in between. From germline, CDR1 is MDHEN and CDR2 SYDVKM. The CDR3 extends over 14 amino acids. The CDR3 loop is CASSPQILSYEQYF. In DNA, the CDR3 is TGTGCCAGCAGTCCTCAAATACTCTCCTACGAGCAGTACTTC.

This clonotype was detected ten times or more. This chain joins TRBV7-2 and TRBJ2-1, with unresolved D. Trimming stripped 6 bases from V and 0 bases from J, with 12 bases between. The germline CDR1 and CDR2 sequences are SGHTA and FQGNSA. CDR3 length equals 15 residues. The CDR3: CASSPPLVSYNEQFF. The CDR3 bases are TGTGCCAGCAGTCCCCCCCTAGTCTCCTACAATGAGCAGTTCTTC.

V and J are TRBV6-4 and TRBJ1-1, with D maybe TRBD1 (5 bases). CDR1 and CDR2 from the germline V gene are MRHNA and SNTAGT. The CDR3 consists of 13 residues. V was clipped by 3 bases and J by 2 bases, with 7 bases between them. The CDR3 sequence: CASSETANTEAFF. The CDR3 DNA reads as TGTGCCAGCAGTGAGACAGCTAACACTGAAGCTTTCTTT.

A remark on this clonotype: This may stem from a read error, because a much larger clone lies one nucleotide away. The chain recombines TRBV6-5 with TRBJ1-4; maybe TRBD1 (5 bases). Germline assignment: CDR1 MNHEY and CDR2 SVGAGI. There are 14 residues in the CDR3. The V end lost 6 bases, the J end lost 10 bases, and 18 bases lay between the germline ends. The CDR3 is CASRWDFGSGKLFF. As DNA, the CDR3 is TGTGCCAGCAGATGGGACTTCGGAAGTGGAAAACTGTTTTTT.

This clonotype was seen ten or more times. The V call is TRBV7-2, the J call TRBJ2-3; maybe TRBD2 (5 bases). The V gene's germline CDR1 is SGHTA and CDR2 FQGNSA. The V and J ends lost 5 bases and 1 base respectively, with 10 bases between them. The CDR3 consists of 14 residues. The CDR3 region is CASSPRTGTDTQYF. The CDR3 DNA follows: TGTGCCAGCAGCCCCCGGACTGGCACAGATACGCAGTATTTT.

This clonotype was observed many times. The gene calls are TRBV7-6 and TRBJ1-3; maybe TRBD1 (5 bases). CDR1 and CDR2 from the germline V gene are SGHVS and FNYEAQ. V was trimmed by 4 bases and J by 4 bases, leaving 17 bases between them. This CDR3 is built from 16 residues. The CDR3 DNA reads TGTGCCAGCAGCTCCTCTTCCTCCCGGGGGGGAAACACCATATATTTT. This translates into CASSSSSSRGGNTIYF.

In this sample, this clonotype turned up many times. The V gene is TRBV12-3 or TRBV12-4, the J gene TRBJ1-5; D remains ambiguous. The V end lost 3 bases, the J end lost 5 bases, and 11 bases lay between the germline ends. This CDR3 is 14 amino acids long. The CDR3 DNA reads TGTGCCAGCAGTTTTAATCGGGGATATCAGCCCCAGCATTTT. This gives the protein CASSFNRGYQPQHF.

This clonotype was counted between two and nine times. The chain recombines TRBV4-1 with TRBJ1-2; 8 bases line up with TRBD1. Trimming took 3 bases from V and 8 from J; bases not matched to a gene: 8. The germline gives CDR1 MGHRA, CDR2 YSYEKL. The CDR3 loop spans 14 amino acids. The CDR3 nucleotides are TGCGCCAGCAGCCAGAGGACAGGGCCCTTCGGCTACACCTTC. Translation: CASSQRTGPFGYTF.

This chain uses TRBV7-9 with TRBJ1-5; 7 bases are a match to TRBD1. Trimming at V came to 4 bases and at J to 6 bases, leaving 6 bases not matched to a gene. Per germline, CDR1 SEHNR and CDR2 FQNEAQ (reference sequence). The CDR3 has 14 residues. This CDR3 reads CASSWDRPGQPQHF. The DNA of the CDR3 is TGTGCCAGCAGCTGGGACAGACCGGGTCAGCCCCAGCATTTT.

Concerning this clonotype itself: Given a much more abundant clone one base away, this may be a read error. This sequence joins TRBV7-2 and TRBJ2-7, with D perhaps matching TRBD1 (6 bases). Trimming removed 0 bases at V and 9 bases at J, with 18 bases between. There are 15 residues in the CDR3. CDR1 and CDR2 (germline): SGHTA, FQGNSA. CDR3 in DNA: TGTGCCAGCAGCTTAGCGGGGGCTATCTACGAGCGGCAGTACTTC. Translated, it gives CASSLAGAIYERQYF.

In the case of this clonotype: A clone one base away is much larger, so this may be a read error. The V and J genes are TRBV7-3 and TRBJ2-2, with TRBD1 as a possible D gene (7 bases). This CDR3 spans 15 amino acids. The germline CDR1 and CDR2 sequences are SGHTA and FQGTGA. V was shortened by 5 bases and J by 4 bases, with 14 bases between the two germline ends. CDR3 residues: CASSVGGQSTGELFF. CDR3 in DNA: TGTGCCAGCAGCGTGGGGGGACAGTCCACCGGGGAGCTGTTTTTT.

The chain uses TRBV7-2 and TRBJ2-7, with D possibly being TRBD1 (7 bases). This CDR3 has 14 residues. Germline loops: CDR1 SGHTA, CDR2 FQGNSA. V was shortened by 3 bases and J by 4 bases, with 13 bases between the two germline ends. The CDR3 protein is CASSFARGVYEQYF. DNA of the CDR3: TGTGCCAGCAGCTTCGCCAGGGGGGTGTACGAGCAGTACTTC. Full variable domain (missing parts from reference TRBV7-2 and TRBJ2-7): GAGVSQSPSNKVTEKGKDVELRCDPISGHTALYWYRQSLGQGLEFLIYFQGNSAPDKSGLPSDRFSAERTGGSVSTLTIQRTQQEDSAVYLCASSFARGVYEQYFGPGTRLTVT.

This clonotype showed up just a few times. The chain employs TRBV19 and TRBJ2-5, with D unresolved. The V gene lost 3 bases and the J gene lost 8 bases, with 13 bases spanning the gap. This CDR3 has 13 residues. Germline V CDR1 and CDR2: LNHDA, SQIVND (reference sequence). The CDR3 loop reads CASSIPLDRTQYF. CDR3 bases: TGTGCCAGTAGTATCCCACTGGACCGAACCCAGTACTTC. Filled out from reference TRBV19 and TRBJ2-5, the complete variable domain reads DGGITQSPKYLFRKEGQNVTLSCEQNLNHDAMYWYRQDPGQGLRLIYYSQIVNDFQKGDIAEGYSVSREKKESFPLTVTSAQKNPTAFYLCASSIPLDRTQYFGPGTRLLVL.

This clonotype was recorded a few times. J is TRBJ1-1 and V is TRBV12-3 or TRBV12-4; no firm D call. Trimming took off 7 bases at V and 1 base at J, with 13 bases between the two ends. The CDR3 consists of 14 residues. The CDR3 is CASTPTRPNTEAFF. The CDR3 nucleotides read TGTGCCAGCACCCCCACACGGCCGAACACTGAAGCTTTCTTT.

This clonotype occurred a few times. This chain uses TRBV2 with TRBJ2-7; no clear D. Germline V gene sequence: CDR1 SNHLY, CDR2 FYNNEI. Trimming left V 7 bases short and J 5 bases short, with 12 bases between. CDR3 length: 12 amino acids. For the CDR3, the DNA is TGTGCCAGCAAGGTGGGTGGCGACGAGCAGTACTTC. This encodes CASKVGGDEQYF.

This clonotype has more than one count but fewer than ten. The chain combines TRBV2 with TRBJ1-5; D call uncertain. Germline CDR1 reads SNHLY; CDR2 reads FYNNEI. There are 16 residues in the CDR3. Trimming cost V 6 bases and J 6 bases, with 21 bases left between them. DNA for the CDR3: TGTGCCAGCAGGTCTGGGGTGGGCCCGCGGGGTCAGCCCCAGCATTTT. Translating gives CASRSGVGPRGQPQHF.

Ten or more counts support this clonotype. V is TRBV7-2 and J is TRBJ2-5; 8 nucleotides agree with TRBD1. This CDR3 spans 16 amino acids. V lost 2 bases and J lost 7; bases outside the gene matches: 12. Germline CDR1 is SGHTA and CDR2 is FQGNSA. CDR3: CASSLKGQVPFGTQYF. CDR3 nucleotide sequence: TGTGCCAGCAGCTTAAAGGGACAGGTACCATTTGGGACCCAGTACTTC.

The rearrangement links TRBV29-1 to TRBJ1-1; D is uncertain. This CDR3 is 14 amino acids long. CDR1 and CDR2 (germline): SQVTM, ANQGSEA. Deletions cut 2 bases from V and 8 bases from J, with 18 bases between. The CDR3 sequence: CSVELRGLFLEAFF. For the CDR3, the DNA is TGCAGCGTTGAACTCCGTGGACTCTTTTTGGAAGCTTTCTTT.

The gene calls are TRBV20-1 and TRBJ2-7; maybe TRBD2 (6 bases). Germline V CDR1 and CDR2: DFQATT, SNEGSKA (reference sequence). This CDR3 spans 13 amino acids. V gave up 6 bases and J gave up 3 bases, with 15 bases separating them. Written as DNA, the CDR3 is TGCAGTGCCGCGGGACTCGTCCTCTACGAGCAGTACTTC. It encodes CSAAGLVLYEQYF.

In this sample, this clonotype turned up many times. The chain recombines TRBV28 with TRBJ1-5; D remains unclear. Germline values: CDR1 MDHEN, CDR2 SYDVKM. The length of the CDR3 is 17 residues. The V and J ends lost 6 bases and 1 base respectively, with 19 bases between them. The CDR3 sequence is CASRPSGTPRSNQPQHF. The CDR3 bases are TGTGCCAGCAGACCCTCGGGCACCCCCAGGAGCAATCAGCCCCAGCATTTT.

This chain links TRBV20-1 with TRBJ1-2; D possibly corresponds to TRBD1 (6 bases). Germline V gene sequence: CDR1 DFQATT, CDR2 SNEGSKA (reference sequence). With 4 bases removed from V and 5 bases from J, the gap between germline ends came to 20 bases. This CDR3 comprises 15 residues. The CDR3 DNA reads as TGCAGTGCTAAAGATCGGGGGCGGGGAGGTTATGGCTACACCTTC. Amino acids: CSAKDRGRGGYGYTF.